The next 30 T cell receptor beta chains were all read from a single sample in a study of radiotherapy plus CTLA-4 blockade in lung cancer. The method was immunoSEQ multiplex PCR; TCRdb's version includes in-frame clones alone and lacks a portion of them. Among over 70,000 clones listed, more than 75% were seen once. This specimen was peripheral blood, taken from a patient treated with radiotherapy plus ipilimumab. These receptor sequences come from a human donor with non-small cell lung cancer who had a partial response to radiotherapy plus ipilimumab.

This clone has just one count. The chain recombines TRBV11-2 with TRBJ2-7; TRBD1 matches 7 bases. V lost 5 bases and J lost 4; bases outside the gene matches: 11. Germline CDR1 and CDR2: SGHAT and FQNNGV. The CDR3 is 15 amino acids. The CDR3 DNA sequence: TGTGCCAGCAGCACTAATCCGGGACAGATTTACGAGCAGTACTTC. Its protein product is CASSTNPGQIYEQYF.

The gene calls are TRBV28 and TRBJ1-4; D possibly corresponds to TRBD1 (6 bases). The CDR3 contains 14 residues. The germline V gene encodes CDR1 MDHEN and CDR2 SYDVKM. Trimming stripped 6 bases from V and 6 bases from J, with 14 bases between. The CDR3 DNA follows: TGTGCCAGCAGCTACGCAGGGGTGCATGAAAAACTGTTTTTT. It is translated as CASSYAGVHEKLFF.

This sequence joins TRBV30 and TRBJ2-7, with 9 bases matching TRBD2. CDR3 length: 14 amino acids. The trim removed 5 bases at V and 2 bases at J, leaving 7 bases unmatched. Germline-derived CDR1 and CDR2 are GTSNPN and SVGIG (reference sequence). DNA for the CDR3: TGTGCCTGGGATAGCGGGAGTACCCCCTACGAGCAGTACTTC. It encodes CAWDSGSTPYEQYF.

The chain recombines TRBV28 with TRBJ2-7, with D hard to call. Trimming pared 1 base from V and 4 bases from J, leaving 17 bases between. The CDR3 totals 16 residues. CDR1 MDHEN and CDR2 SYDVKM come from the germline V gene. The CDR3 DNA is TGTGCCAGCAGTTTATACGGAGACGGCAGTCCTTACGAGCAGTACGTC. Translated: CASSLYGDGSPYEQYV.

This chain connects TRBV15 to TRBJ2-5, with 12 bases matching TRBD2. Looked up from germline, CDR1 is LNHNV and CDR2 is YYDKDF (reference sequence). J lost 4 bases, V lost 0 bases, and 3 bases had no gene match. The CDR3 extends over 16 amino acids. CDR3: CATSREGTSGLETQYF. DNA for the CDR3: TGTGCCACCAGCAGAGAGGGGACTAGCGGGTTAGAGACCCAGTACTTC. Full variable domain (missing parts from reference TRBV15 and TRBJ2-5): DAMVIQNPRYQVTQFGKPVTLSCSQTLNHNVMYWYQQKSSQAPKLLFHYYDKDFNNEADTPDNFQSRRPNTSFCFLDIRSPGLGDTAMYLCATSREGTSGLETQYFGPGTRLLVL.

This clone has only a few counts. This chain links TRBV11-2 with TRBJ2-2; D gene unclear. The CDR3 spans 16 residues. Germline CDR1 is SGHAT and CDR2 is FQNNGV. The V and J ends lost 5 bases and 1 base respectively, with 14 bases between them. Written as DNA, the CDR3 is TGTGCCAGCAGCCTGCGTAGTCTTATGAACACCGGGGAGCTGTTTTTT. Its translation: CASSLRSLMNTGELFF.

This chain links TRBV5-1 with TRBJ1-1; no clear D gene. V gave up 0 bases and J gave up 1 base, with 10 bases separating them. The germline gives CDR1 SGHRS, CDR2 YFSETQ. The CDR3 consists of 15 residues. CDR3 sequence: CASSLGAQPNTEAFF. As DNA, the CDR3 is TGCGCCAGCAGCTTGGGGGCACAACCGAACACTGAAGCTTTCTTT.

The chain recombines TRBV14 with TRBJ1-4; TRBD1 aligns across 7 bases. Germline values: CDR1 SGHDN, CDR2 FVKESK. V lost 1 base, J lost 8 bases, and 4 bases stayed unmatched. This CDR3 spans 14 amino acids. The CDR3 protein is CASSQGGGIEKLFF. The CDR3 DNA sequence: TGTGCCAGCAGCCAAGGAGGGGGCATCGAAAAACTGTTTTTT.

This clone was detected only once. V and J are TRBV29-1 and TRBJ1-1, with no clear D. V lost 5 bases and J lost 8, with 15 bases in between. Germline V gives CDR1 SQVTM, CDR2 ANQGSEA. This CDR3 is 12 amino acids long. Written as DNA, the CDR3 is TGCAGCGTTCCTTCATCGGGGTTCGAAGCTTTCTTT. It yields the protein CSVPSSGFEAFF. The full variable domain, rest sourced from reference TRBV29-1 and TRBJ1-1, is SAVISQKPSRDICQRGTSLTIQCQVDSQVTMMFWYRQQPGQSLTLIATANQGSEATYESGFVIDKFPISRPNLTFSTLTVSNMSPEDSSIYLCSVPSSGFEAFFGQGTRLTVV.

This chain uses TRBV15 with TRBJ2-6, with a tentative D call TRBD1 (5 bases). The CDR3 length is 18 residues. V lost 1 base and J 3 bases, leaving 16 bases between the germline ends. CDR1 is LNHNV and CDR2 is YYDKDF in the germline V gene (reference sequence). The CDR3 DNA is TGTGCCACCAGCAGAGCGGCAGGGAAGAGTGGTGGGGCCAACGTCCTGACTTTC. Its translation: CATSRAAGKSGGANVLTF.

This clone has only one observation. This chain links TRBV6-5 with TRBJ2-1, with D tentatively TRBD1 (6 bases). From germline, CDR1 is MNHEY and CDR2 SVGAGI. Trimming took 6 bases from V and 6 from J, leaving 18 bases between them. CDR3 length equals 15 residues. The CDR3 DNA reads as TGTGCCAGCAGACGCGAAACAGGGCCCGGCAATGAGCAGTTCTTC. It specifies CASRRETGPGNEQFF.

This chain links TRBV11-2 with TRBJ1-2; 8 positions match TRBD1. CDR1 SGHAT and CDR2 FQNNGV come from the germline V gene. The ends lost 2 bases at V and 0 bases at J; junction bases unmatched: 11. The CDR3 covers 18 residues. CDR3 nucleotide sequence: TGTGCCAGCAGCTTAAGAAGGAGTGGACAGGGTTCTAACTATGGCTACACCTTC. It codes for CASSLRRSGQGSNYGYTF.

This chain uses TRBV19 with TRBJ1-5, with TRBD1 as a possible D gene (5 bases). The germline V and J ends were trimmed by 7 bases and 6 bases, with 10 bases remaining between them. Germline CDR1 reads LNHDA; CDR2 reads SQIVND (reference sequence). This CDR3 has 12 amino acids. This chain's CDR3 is CASTGWGQPQHF. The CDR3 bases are TGTGCCAGTACAGGGTGGGGTCAGCCCCAGCATTTT.

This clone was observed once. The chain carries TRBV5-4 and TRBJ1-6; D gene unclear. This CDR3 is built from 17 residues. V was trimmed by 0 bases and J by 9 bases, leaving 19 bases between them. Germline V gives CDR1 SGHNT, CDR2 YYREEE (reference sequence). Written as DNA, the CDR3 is TGTGCCAGCAGCTTGGGTGGCTGGGCTCGGATCTCTTCACCCCTCCACTTT. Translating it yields CASSLGGWARISSPLHF.

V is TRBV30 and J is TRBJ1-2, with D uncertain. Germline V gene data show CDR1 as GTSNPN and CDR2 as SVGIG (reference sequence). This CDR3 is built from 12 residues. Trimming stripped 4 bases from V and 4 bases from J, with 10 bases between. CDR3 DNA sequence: TGTGCCTGGAATCCGAACTTCTATGGCTACACCTTC. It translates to CAWNPNFYGYTF.

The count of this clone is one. Here the CDR3 DNA reads TGCGCCAGCAGACTAGCGGGGGTCACAGATACGCAGTATTTT. Protein: CASRLAGVTDTQYF. The J gene is TRBJ2-3, the V gene TRBV5-1, with 11 positions matching TRBD2. V was clipped by 5 bases and J by 2 bases; unmatched bases: 1. This CDR3 region has 14 residues. Germline CDR1 SGHRS, CDR2 YFSETQ.

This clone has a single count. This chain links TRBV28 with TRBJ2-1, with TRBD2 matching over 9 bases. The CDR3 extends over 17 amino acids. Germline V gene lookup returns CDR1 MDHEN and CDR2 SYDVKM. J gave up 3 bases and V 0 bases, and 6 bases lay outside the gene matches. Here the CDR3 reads CASSLWGAGGFYNEQFF. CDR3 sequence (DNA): TGTGCCAGCAGTTTATGGGGAGCGGGAGGCTTCTACAATGAGCAGTTCTTC.

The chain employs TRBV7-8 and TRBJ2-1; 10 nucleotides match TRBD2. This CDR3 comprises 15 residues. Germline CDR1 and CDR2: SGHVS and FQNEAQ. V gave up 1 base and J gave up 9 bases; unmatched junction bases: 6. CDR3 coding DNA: TGTGCCAGCAGCTTAGTCCTAGCGGGAGCCAGTGAGCAGTTCTTC. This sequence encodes CASSLVLAGASEQFF. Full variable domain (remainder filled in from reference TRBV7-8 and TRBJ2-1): GAGVSQSPRYKVAKRGQDVALRCDPISGHVSLFWYQQALGQGPEFLTYFQNEAQLDKSGLPSDRFFAERPEGSVSTLKIQRTQQEDSAVYLCASSLVLAGASEQFFGPGTRLTVL.

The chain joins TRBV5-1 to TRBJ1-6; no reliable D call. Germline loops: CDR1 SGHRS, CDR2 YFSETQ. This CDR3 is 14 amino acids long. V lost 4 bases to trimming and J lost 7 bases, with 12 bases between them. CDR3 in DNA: TGCGCCAGCAGCCCGGGTCAGTCAAATTCACCCCTCCACTTT. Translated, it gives CASSPGQSNSPLHF.

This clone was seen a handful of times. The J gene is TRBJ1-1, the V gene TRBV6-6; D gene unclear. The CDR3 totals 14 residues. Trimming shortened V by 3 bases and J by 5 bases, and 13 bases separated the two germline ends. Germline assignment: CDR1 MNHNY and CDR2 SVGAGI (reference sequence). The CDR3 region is CASSYPTGGTEAFF. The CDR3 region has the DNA TGTGCCAGCAGTTATCCCACCGGAGGGACTGAAGCTTTCTTT.

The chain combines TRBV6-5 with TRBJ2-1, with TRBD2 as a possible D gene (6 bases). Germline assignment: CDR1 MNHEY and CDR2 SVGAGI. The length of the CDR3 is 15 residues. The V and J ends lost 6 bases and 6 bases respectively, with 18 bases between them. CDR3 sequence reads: CASRGDWGDFNEQFF. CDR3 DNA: TGTGCCAGCAGGGGGGACTGGGGGGACTTCAATGAGCAGTTCTTC.

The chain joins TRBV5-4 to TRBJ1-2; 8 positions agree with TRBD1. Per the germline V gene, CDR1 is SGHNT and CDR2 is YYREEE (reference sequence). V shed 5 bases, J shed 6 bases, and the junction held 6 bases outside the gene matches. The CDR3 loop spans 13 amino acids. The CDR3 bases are TGTGCCAGCAGGTCCCAGGGGGCGCATGGCTACACCTTC. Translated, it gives CASRSQGAHGYTF.

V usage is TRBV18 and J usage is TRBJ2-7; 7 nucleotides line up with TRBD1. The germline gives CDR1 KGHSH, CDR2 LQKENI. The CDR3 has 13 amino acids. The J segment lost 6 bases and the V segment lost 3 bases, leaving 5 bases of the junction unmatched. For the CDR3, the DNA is TGTGCCAGCTCACCCTCCAGGGGGTTCGAGCAGTACGTC. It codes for CASSPSRGFEQYV.

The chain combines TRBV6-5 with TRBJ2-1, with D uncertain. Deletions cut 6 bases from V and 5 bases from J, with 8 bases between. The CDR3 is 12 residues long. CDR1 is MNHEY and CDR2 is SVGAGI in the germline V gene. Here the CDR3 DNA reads TGTGCCAGCAGAACAGAAAACAATGAGCAGTTCTTC. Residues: CASRTENNEQFF.

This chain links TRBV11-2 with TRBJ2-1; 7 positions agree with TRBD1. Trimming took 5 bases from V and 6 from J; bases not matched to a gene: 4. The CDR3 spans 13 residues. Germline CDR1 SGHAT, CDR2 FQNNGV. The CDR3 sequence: CASSQGQFNEQFF. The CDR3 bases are TGTGCCAGCAGCCAGGGACAGTTCAATGAGCAGTTCTTC.

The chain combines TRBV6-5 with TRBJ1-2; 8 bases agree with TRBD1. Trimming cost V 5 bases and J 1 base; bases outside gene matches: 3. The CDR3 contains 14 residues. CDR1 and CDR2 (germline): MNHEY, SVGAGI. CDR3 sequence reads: CASSRTGINYGYTF. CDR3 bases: TGTGCCAGCAGTAGGACAGGGATTAACTATGGCTACACCTTC.

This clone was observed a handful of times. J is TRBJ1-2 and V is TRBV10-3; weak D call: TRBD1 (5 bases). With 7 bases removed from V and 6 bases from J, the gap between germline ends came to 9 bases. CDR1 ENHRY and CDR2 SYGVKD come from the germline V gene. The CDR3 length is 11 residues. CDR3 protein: CAINGADGYTF. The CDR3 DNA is TGTGCCATCAATGGGGCGGATGGCTACACCTTC.

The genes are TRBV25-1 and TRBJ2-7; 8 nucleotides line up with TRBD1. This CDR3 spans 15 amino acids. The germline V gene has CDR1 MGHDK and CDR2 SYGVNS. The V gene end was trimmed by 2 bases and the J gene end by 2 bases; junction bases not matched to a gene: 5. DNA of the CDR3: TGTGCCAGCAGTGAACTGACAGGGGCGGCCTACGAGCAGTACGTC. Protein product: CASSELTGAAYEQYV.

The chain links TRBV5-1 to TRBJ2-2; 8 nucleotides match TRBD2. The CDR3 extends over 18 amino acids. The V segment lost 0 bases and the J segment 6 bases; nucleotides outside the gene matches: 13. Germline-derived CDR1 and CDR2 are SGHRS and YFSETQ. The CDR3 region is CASSLGPSGRARAGELFF. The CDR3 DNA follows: TGCGCCAGCAGCTTGGGCCCTTCCGGGAGGGCAAGGGCCGGGGAGCTGTTTTTT.

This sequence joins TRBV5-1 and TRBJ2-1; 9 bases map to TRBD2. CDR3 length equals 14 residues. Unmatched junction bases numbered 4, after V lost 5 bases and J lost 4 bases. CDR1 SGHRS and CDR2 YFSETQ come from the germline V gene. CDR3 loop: CASRAGGEYNEQFF. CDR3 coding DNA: TGCGCCAGCAGGGCGGGAGGGGAATACAATGAGCAGTTCTTC. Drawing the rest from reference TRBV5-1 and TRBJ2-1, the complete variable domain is KAGVTQTPRYLIKTRGQQVTLSCSPISGHRSVSWYQQTPGQGLQFLFEYFSETQRNKGNFPGRFSGRQFSNSRSEMNVSTLELGDSALYLCASRAGGEYNEQFFGPGTRLTVL.